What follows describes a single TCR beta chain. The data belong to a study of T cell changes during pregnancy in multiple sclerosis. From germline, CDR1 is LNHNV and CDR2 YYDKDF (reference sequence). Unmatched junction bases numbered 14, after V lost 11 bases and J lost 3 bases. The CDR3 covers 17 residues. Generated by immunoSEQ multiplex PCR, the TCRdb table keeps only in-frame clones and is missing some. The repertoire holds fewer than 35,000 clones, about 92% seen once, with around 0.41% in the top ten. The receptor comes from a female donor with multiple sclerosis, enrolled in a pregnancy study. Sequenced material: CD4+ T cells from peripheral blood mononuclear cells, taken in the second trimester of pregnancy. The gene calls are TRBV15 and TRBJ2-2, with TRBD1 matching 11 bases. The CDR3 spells CASYRDRGGEYTGELFF. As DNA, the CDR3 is TGTGCCTCATACCGGGACAGGGGGGGGGAATACACCGGGGAGCTGTTTTTT.